Shown below are 14 T cell receptor beta chains from a single sample sequenced in a study of T-cell memory formation after mild COVID-19 (dated by TCRdb to about 2021). The library was prepared using 5' RACE. TCRdb names Illumina NovaSeq 6000 as the instrument used. TCRdb ran its own pipeline on the public reads, namely fastp trimming at Q25 and MiXCR clone calling, and kept in-frame beta chains. Identical CDR3 proteins give one entry, which carries the most common genes and DNA. Recorded for this sample are roughly 170,000 distinct CDR3 sequences; roughly 23% of them occurred a single time. The ten largest clones represent roughly 23% of the sample. Sequenced material: PBMCs or a T cell subset sorted from them (not recorded which). The receptors come from an adult woman who had mild COVID-19 (a few samples of this study predate the infection). The sample titles of this study are shuffled in the database, so cell type and time point are left out; the donor was told from shared clones.

This clonotype has more than one count but fewer than ten. The chain is built from TRBV12-3 or TRBV12-4 and TRBJ2-1, with TRBD2 as a possible D gene (7 bases). The CDR3 extends over 14 amino acids. Trimming cost V 6 bases and J 6 bases, with 15 bases left between them. CDR3 nucleotide sequence: TGTGCCAGCAGCGATAAGGGGGGGAGCAATGAGCAGTTCTTC. Its protein is CASSDKGGSNEQFF.

This clonotype has just a few counts. The J gene is TRBJ2-7, the V gene TRBV5-5, with D tentatively TRBD1 or TRBD2 (5 bases each). The CDR3 runs to 14 residues. Germline loops: CDR1 SGHKS, CDR2 YYEKEE (reference sequence). Trimming removed 3 bases at V and 6 bases at J, with 16 bases between. The CDR3 sequence is CASSWTPMGTEQYF. Here the CDR3 DNA reads TGTGCCAGCAGCTGGACCCCTATGGGGACCGAGCAGTACTTC.

This chain connects TRBV4-1 to TRBJ2-5; 12 nucleotides match TRBD2. CDR3 length: 15 residues. V was pared by 5 bases and J by 5 bases, with 6 bases of the junction left unmatched. The germline gives CDR1 MGHRA, CDR2 YSYEKL. This CDR3 is CASSYLAGGPETQYF. The CDR3 nucleotides read TGCGCCAGCAGCTACCTAGCGGGGGGGCCTGAGACCCAGTACTTC.

J is TRBJ1-5 and V is TRBV6-1; D not certain. Per the germline V gene, CDR1 is MNHNS and CDR2 is SASEGT. CDR3 size: 16 residues. V was pared by 4 bases and J by 2 bases, with 15 bases between. The CDR3 coding sequence is TGTGCCAGCAGTGCCTCAGTTGGGTCTGGCAATCAGCCCCAGCATTTT. It encodes CASSASVGSGNQPQHF.

This clonotype showed up just a few times. J is TRBJ2-3 and V is TRBV12-5; D gene uncertain. This CDR3 is built from 14 residues. V lost 3 bases to trimming and J lost 3 bases, with 10 bases between them. CDR1 and CDR2 from the germline V gene are LGHNT and FRNRAP. CDR3 sequence (DNA): TGTGCTAGTGGTTTAACCACCTATACAGATACGCAGTATTTT. Translating gives CASGLTTYTDTQYF. Using reference TRBV12-5 and TRBJ2-3 for the parts outside the CDR3, the full variable domain is DARVTQTPRHKVTEMGQEVTMRCQPILGHNTVFWYRQTMMQGLELLAYFRNRAPLDDSGMPKDRFSAEMPDATLATLKIQPSEPRDSAVYFCASGLTTYTDTQYFGPGTRLTVL.

This clonotype showed up just a few times. The chain carries TRBV7-9 and TRBJ2-5; TRBD2 is a possible D gene (6 bases). V lost 2 bases, J lost 4 bases, and 20 bases lay in between. The germline V gene has CDR1 SEHNR and CDR2 FQNEAQ (reference sequence). There are 17 residues in the CDR3. CDR3 sequence reads: CASSLFGAGKARETQYF. The CDR3 DNA reads TGTGCCAGCAGCTTATTTGGCGCGGGAAAGGCGCGAGAGACCCAGTACTTC.

The V call is TRBV7-6, the J call TRBJ2-7; D is possibly TRBD1 (5 bases). CDR1 and CDR2 from the germline V gene are SGHVS and FNYEAQ. The CDR3 consists of 13 residues. Trimming took 5 bases from V and 3 from J, leaving 11 bases between them. CDR3 sequence: CASSVDSNYEQYF. CDR3 nucleotide sequence: TGTGCCAGCAGCGTCGACAGTAACTACGAGCAGTACTTC.

This clonotype was recorded many times. The gene calls are TRBV6-6 and TRBJ2-5; D gene ambiguous. Per germline, CDR1 MNHNY and CDR2 SVGAGI (reference sequence). Trimming took 7 bases from V and 0 from J, leaving 24 bases between them. The CDR3 runs to 18 residues. The CDR3 nucleotides are TGTGCCAGCAAAGAGACCAACCCGGCCTCAACTTACCAAGAGACCCAGTACTTC. This gives the protein CASKETNPASTYQETQYF.

This chain uses TRBV5-1 with TRBJ2-7; 9 positions agree with TRBD1. Germline CDR1 SGHRS, CDR2 YFSETQ. V lost 6 bases and J lost 5; bases outside the gene matches: 15. The CDR3 runs 16 residues. As DNA, the CDR3 is TGCGCCAGCACCCGGGGGGACAGGGAGGATCCCCACGAGCAGTACTTC. Encoded protein: CASTRGDREDPHEQYF.

This clonotype was counted only a few times. The chain carries TRBV5-6 and TRBJ2-2; D unresolved. The CDR3 spans 16 residues. V lost 0 bases, J lost 6 bases, and 15 bases lay in between. Germline V CDR1 and CDR2: SGHDT, YYEEEE. The CDR3 is CASSLGEVVYAGELFF. The CDR3, as DNA: TGTGCCAGCAGCTTGGGAGAAGTGGTGTATGCCGGGGAGCTGTTTTTT.

The chain links TRBV7-9 to TRBJ1-2; D gene uncertain. The CDR3 has 14 amino acids. Germline V gene data show CDR1 as SEHNR and CDR2 as FQNEAQ (reference sequence). Trimming removed 2 bases from V and 4 bases from J, with 11 bases in between. This CDR3 reads CASSLTQIGYGYTF. The DNA for the CDR3 is TGTGCCAGCAGCTTAACCCAGATCGGCTATGGCTACACCTTC.

This chain links TRBV5-1 with TRBJ2-5, with unresolved D. Trimming left V 1 base short and J 0 bases short, with 10 bases between. This CDR3 spans 15 amino acids. The germline V gene encodes CDR1 SGHRS and CDR2 YFSETQ. The CDR3 coding sequence is TGCGCCAGCAGCTTGTACTACCAGTACCAAGAGACCCAGTACTTC. Amino acid sequence: CASSLYYQYQETQYF.

There are a few counts of this clonotype. The chain combines TRBV25-1 with TRBJ1-5; D is ambiguous. Germline V lookup: CDR1 MGHDK, CDR2 SYGVNS. The CDR3 contains 12 residues. The germline V and J ends were trimmed by 4 bases and 7 bases, with 8 bases remaining between them. For the CDR3, the DNA is TGTGCCAGCAGTGCCGAACAGCAGCCCCAGCATTTT. Translation: CASSAEQQPQHF.

V usage is TRBV7-9 and J usage is TRBJ2-1, with unresolved D. The germline V gene encodes CDR1 SEHNR and CDR2 FQNEAQ (reference sequence). Trimming cost V 4 bases and J 13 bases, with 8 bases left between them. CDR3 length: 10 amino acids. CDR3 sequence: CASSSQDQFF. The CDR3 DNA reads TGTGCCAGCAGCTCCCAGGACCAGTTCTTC. The full variable domain, completed using reference TRBV7-9 and TRBJ2-1, is DTGVSQNPRHKITKRGQNVTFRCDPISEHNRLYWYRQTLGQGPEFLTYFQNEAQLEKSRLLSDRFSAERPKGSFSTLEIQRTEQGDSAMYLCASSSQDQFFGPGTRLTVL.